The rows below give T cell receptor beta chains drawn from one sample of a study of shared clonotypes between healthy human individuals. The data were produced by immunoSEQ multiplex PCR, yet TCRdb's version contains in-frame clones alone and is incomplete. The profile shows over 1.4 million clones, roughly 95% of them singletons. Sequenced sample: naive CD4+ T cells sorted from blood. These receptors were obtained from a man aged 25 to 45 in good health. Both conserved end residues are part of each CDR3. The D gene is left open where the match is weak.

length | V | D | CDR3
18 | TRBV19 | . | CASIQGSYPSSGANVLTF
15 | TRBV9 | TRBD1 | CASSVGTGPNYGYTF
13 | TRBV11-3 | . | CASSLQNTGELFF
17 | TRBV5-1 | TRBD2 | CASSLSLAGGSPYEQYF
16 | TRBV5-8 | TRBD1 | CASSLRTGPLNYGYTF
17 | TRBV6-1 | TRBD1 | CASSGSYNRIGTVGQHF
16 | TRBV18 | . | CASSPGLREGSYEQYF
14 | TRBV25-1 | . | CASSDLGQPYEQYF
15 | TRBV9 | TRBD2 | CASSAGTSGTYEQYF
16 | TRBV18 | . | CASSPSQPGGAYEQYF
17 | TRBV6-1 | . | CASSEAATTSAKNIQYF
15 | TRBV6-1 | . | CASSFEGNSFHEQYF
12 | TRBV11-2 | . | CASSPTTYEQYF
14 | TRBV7-9 | TRBD2 | CASSTSGSRETQYF
16 | TRBV5-1 | . | CASSLPGAPGTDTQYF
15 | TRBV5-1 | . | CASSRGPGETYEQYF
14 | TRBV5-6 | . | CASSLVDAGNTIYF
14 | TRBV30 | TRBD2 | CAWSTGTSVIEQYF
15 | TRBV7-8 | TRBD1 | CASRIAEGASYTQYF
14 | TRBV5-5 | . | CASSLRFSNQPQHF
14 | TRBV28 | . | CASGRGGSGTEAFF
14 | TRBV11-2 | . | CASSPGGVRWELFF
17 | TRBV7-9 | . | CASSLARTDRYYYEQYF
13 | TRBV5-5 | . | CASSLAVNTEAFF
14 | TRBV23-1 | . | CASSSIGGEETQYF
16 | TRBV10-3 | . | CAISEEGALGTGELFF
16 | TRBV12-1 | . | CASSLGAGLAKNIQYF
13 | TRBV6-1 | . | CASSVVEGTEAFF
11 | TRBV6-6 | TRBD1 | CASRQGGEQYF
14 | TRBV7-9 | TRBD1 | CASSRTGPSYEQYF
14 | TRBV5-1 | . | CASSPVGGTDTQYF
13 | TRBV6-5 | . | CASTPKGYNEQFF
13 | TRBV18 | . | CASRLKENTEAFF
15 | TRBV27 | TRBD1 | CASRPTGTDRYEQYF
18 | TRBV28 | . | CASSSDTGTQGSEETQYF
15 | TRBV6-5 | TRBD1 | CASRKQGATDGELFF
14 | TRBV19 | TRBD1 | CARNSGTGQETQYF
15 | TRBV7-3 | . | CASSSQGDSYNEQFF
14 | TRBV29-1 | . | CSADRGGSGNTIYF
10 | TRBV28 | . | CASRRTQQYF
14 | TRBV5-1 | . | CASSLERPTDTQYF
14 | TRBV19 | . | CASTPRLVNTEAFF
18 | TRBV7-2 | TRBD1 | CASIRGWGQGAQNTEAFF
15 | TRBV15 | TRBD2 | CATSRDALAYNEQFF
14 | TRBV9 | . | CASSVYWGRNEQFF
13 | TRBV7-2 | . | CASSLGSGLGAFF
17 | TRBV7-9 | TRBD1 | CASSLVLGTGGRYEQYF
20 | TRBV11-2 | TRBD2 | CASSLEQPGLASGRAGEQFF
16 | TRBV7-2 | . | CASSLVSAADFGGHTF
13 | TRBV18 | . | CASSPLQEETQYF
18 | TRBV5-1 | TRBD2 | CASSRPGLAGVEVETQYF
14 | TRBV7-8 | . | CASSLRLMNTEAFF
15 | TRBV28 | TRBD2 | CASRVPGLRDYEQYF
14 | TRBV7-2 | TRBD2 | CASSHSGSTDTQYF
15 | TRBV19 | TRBD1 | CASSIKGAANEKLFF
16 | TRBV19 | TRBD1 | CASSAHRGQGNTEAFF
13 | TRBV2 | TRBD1 | CASVQGADTEAFF
14 | TRBV11-2 | TRBD1 | CASSDTGGLNIQYF
17 | TRBV28 | TRBD2 | CASSPRQPGLQLGELFF